The 22 T cell receptor beta chains in this list originate from one sample, sequenced in a study of cytomegalovirus exposure and HLA in healthy donors. 13 Jbeta primers and 60 Vbeta primers were used for the PCR. TCRdb keeps only in-frame clones here, not all; method: immunoSEQ multiplex PCR. Of around 130,000 clones detected, 80% appear once; the ten largest clones hold roughly 4%. Sample: PBMCs. These receptors were taken from a woman aged 40 to 55 in good health and CMV-seronegative.

The chain is built from TRBV11-2 and TRBJ2-5; D remains unclear. Deletions cut 2 bases from V and 4 bases from J, with 5 bases between. Germline V lookup: CDR1 SGHAT, CDR2 FQNNGV. This CDR3 has 12 residues. CDR3 DNA sequence: TGTGCCAGCAGCTTAAACAGAGAGACCCAGTACTTC. It specifies CASSLNRETQYF.

The chain couples TRBV7-2 to TRBJ1-5; TRBD1 matches 11 bases. The ends lost 1 base at V and 7 bases at J; junction bases unmatched: 6. Germline V gene lookup returns CDR1 SGHTA and CDR2 FQGNSA. The CDR3 totals 16 residues. The DNA of the CDR3 is TGTGCCAGCAGCTTAGTCGGACAGGGGGCAGGGCAGCCCCAGCATTTT. It codes for CASSLVGQGAGQPQHF.

This clone has only a few counts. The chain couples TRBV5-5 to TRBJ1-1; D remains unclear. CDR3 length equals 16 residues. The V end lost 5 bases, the J end lost 3 bases, and 20 bases lay between the germline ends. CDR1 and CDR2 from the germline V gene are SGHKS and YYEKEE (reference sequence). CDR3 sequence: CASREGRWAWDTEAFF. CDR3 sequence (DNA): TGTGCCAGCAGGGAGGGCCGTTGGGCGTGGGACACTGAAGCTTTCTTT.

CDR3 loop: CASSTTSGGLDTQYF. CDR3 bases: TGTGCCAGCAGTACAACTAGCGGGGGGTTAGATACGCAGTATTTT. The V gene is TRBV7-3, the J gene TRBJ2-3; 12 bases match TRBD2. The trim removed 6 bases at V and 5 bases at J, leaving 6 bases unmatched. The germline V gene has CDR1 SGHTA and CDR2 FQGTGA. The CDR3 runs to 15 residues.

The chain is built from TRBV4-1 and TRBJ2-5; D is perhaps TRBD1 (5 bases). V dropped 3 bases and J dropped 1 base, with 12 bases sitting between them. CDR3 length equals 15 residues. The germline gives CDR1 MGHRA, CDR2 YSYEKL. CDR3 amino acids: CASSQASGSQETQYF. For the CDR3, the DNA is TGCGCCAGCAGCCAGGCCTCAGGGTCCCAAGAGACCCAGTACTTC.

The chain recombines TRBV2 with TRBJ2-5; 11 positions agree with TRBD1. After removal of 5 bases from V and 5 bases from J, the junction contained 4 bases not matched to a gene. The CDR3 length is 14 residues. The germline gives CDR1 SNHLY, CDR2 FYNNEI. The CDR3 spells CASSRDRGYETQYF. As DNA, the CDR3 is TGTGCCAGCAGTCGGGACAGGGGGTACGAGACCCAGTACTTC.

In the case of this clone: Distinct nucleotide sequences in the sample also encode this CDR3. The chain carries TRBV5-6 and TRBJ2-1, with unresolved D. CDR1 and CDR2 from the germline V gene are SGHDT and YYEEEE. The CDR3 extends over 13 amino acids. Trimming left V 0 bases short and J 6 bases short, with 7 bases between. Here the CDR3 reads CASSLDRVNEQFF. The CDR3 coding sequence is TGTGCCAGCAGCTTGGACAGAGTCAATGAGCAGTTCTTC.

The rearrangement joins TRBV4-3 to TRBJ2-5; unclear D gene. Germline CDR1 is LGHNA and CDR2 is YSLEER. The CDR3 covers 15 residues. Trimming took 0 bases from V and 5 from J, leaving 13 bases between them. The CDR3 loop reads CASSQERRTVETQYF. In DNA form, the CDR3 reads TGCGCCAGCAGCCAAGAACGGAGAACGGTGGAGACCCAGTACTTC.

The chain carries TRBV9 and TRBJ2-1, with 9 nucleotides matching TRBD2. After removal of 2 bases from V and 0 bases from J, the junction contained 6 bases not matched to a gene. The CDR3 length is 17 residues. Germline V CDR1 and CDR2: SGDLS, YYNGEE. The CDR3 DNA reads as TGTGCCAGCAGCGTCTCTAGCGGGGTGAGCTCCTACAATGAGCAGTTCTTC. Translated, it gives CASSVSSGVSSYNEQFF.

The table lists this clone with a count of one. J is TRBJ2-3 and V is TRBV5-8; possibly TRBD2 for D (6 bases). Per germline, CDR1 SGHTS and CDR2 YDEGEE. Trimming shortened V by 4 bases and J by 3 bases, and 15 bases separated the two germline ends. The CDR3 runs 15 residues. The CDR3 here is CASSQTSGGTDTQYF. The CDR3 nucleotides are TGTGCCAGCAGCCAGACCTCCGGAGGGACAGATACGCAGTATTTT.

The rearrangement uses TRBV19 and TRBJ2-7; 8 bases align to TRBD1. The CDR3 has 13 residues. Germline V CDR1 and CDR2: LNHDA, SQIVND (reference sequence). V was pared by 7 bases and J by 1 base, with 3 bases of the junction left unmatched. The CDR3: CASIGTGSYEQYF. As DNA, the CDR3 is TGTGCCAGTATTGGGACAGGTTCCTACGAGCAGTACTTC.

The chain carries TRBV7-8 and TRBJ1-2; weak D call: TRBD1 (5 bases). Between the trimmed V and J ends, which lost 3 bases and 5 bases, there was a span of 10 bases. Germline V gives CDR1 SGHVS, CDR2 FQNEAQ. This CDR3 is 13 amino acids long. Here the CDR3 reads CASSLLRGYGYTF. In DNA, the CDR3 is TGTGCCAGCAGCTTGCTTCGGGGGTATGGCTACACCTTC.

The chain is built from TRBV19 and TRBJ1-2, with D maybe TRBD1 (5 bases). Germline lookup yields CDR1 LNHDA and CDR2 SQIVND (reference sequence). Trimming left V 3 bases short and J 6 bases short, with 14 bases between. The CDR3 has 14 amino acids. The CDR3 loop reads CASSIGGKNDGYTF. Here the CDR3 DNA reads TGTGCCAGTAGTATTGGGGGGAAGAACGATGGCTACACCTTC.

The chain employs TRBV29-1 and TRBJ1-1, with 7 bases that match TRBD1. The trim removed 7 bases at V and 4 bases at J, leaving 9 bases unmatched. CDR3 length: 13 amino acids. CDR1 and CDR2 from the germline V gene are SQVTM and ANQGSEA. The CDR3 region has the DNA TGCAGCGCAAAGACAGGGATGGGCACTGAAGCTTTCTTT. This sequence encodes CSAKTGMGTEAFF.

The chain has TRBV7-9 and TRBJ1-2; TRBD1 aligns across 10 bases. The CDR3 runs to 14 residues. Germline V CDR1 and CDR2: SEHNR, FQNEAQ (reference sequence). J lost 5 bases, V lost 5 bases, and 5 bases had no gene match. CDR3 nucleotide sequence: TGTGCCAGCAGCCTGTGGGACAGGGGTTATGGCTACACCTTC. Residues: CASSLWDRGYGYTF.

This clone was observed a handful of times. The chain links TRBV5-4 to TRBJ1-6, with TRBD1 as a possible D gene (5 bases). The length of the CDR3 is 13 residues. The germline V gene encodes CDR1 SGHNT and CDR2 YYREEE (reference sequence). V was clipped by 2 bases and J by 9 bases, with 9 bases between them. The CDR3 DNA is TGTGCCAGCAGCTTAAGGCAGGGTTCACCCCTCCACTTT. Translation: CASSLRQGSPLHF.

The gene calls are TRBV13 and TRBJ2-4, with 11 nucleotides matching TRBD2. CDR1 and CDR2 (germline): PRHDT, FYEKMQ (reference sequence). The CDR3 length is 18 residues. With V trimmed by 5 bases and J by 3 bases, 12 bases remained unmatched. The CDR3 here is CASSPWGSGGEDKNIQYF. The CDR3 bases are TGTGCCAGCAGCCCTTGGGGTAGCGGGGGGGAAGACAAAAACATTCAGTACTTC.

The V and J genes are TRBV11-2 and TRBJ2-2; D unclear. Germline V CDR1 and CDR2: SGHAT, FQNNGV. The V gene lost 3 bases and the J gene lost 5 bases, with 16 bases spanning the gap. The length of the CDR3 is 16 residues. CDR3 DNA: TGTGCCAGCAGCTTTGGCTCCCGCTTTGATACCGGGGAGCTGTTTTTT. Its translation is CASSFGSRFDTGELFF.

In its sample, this clone was seen a few times. One end of the junction is discordant with germline, which a read error may explain. The gene calls are TRBV6-4 and TRBJ2-7; perhaps TRBD2 as D (6 bases). Germline lookup yields CDR1 MRHNA and CDR2 SNTAGT. The CDR3 runs to 15 residues. The CDR3 is CASSYSSEGGYEQYF. The CDR3 coding sequence is TGTGCCAGCAGTTACTCTAGCGAGGGAGGCTACGAGCAGTACTTC.

CDR3 residues: CASSDLGDRGQFEQFF. CDR3 bases: TGTGCCAGCAGTGACTTGGGGGACAGGGGGCAGTTTGAGCAGTTCTTC. The chain couples TRBV6-4 to TRBJ2-1, with TRBD1 identical over 12 bases. The germline V gene has CDR1 MRHNA and CDR2 SNTAGT. The V gene end was trimmed by 1 base and the J gene end by 9 bases; junction bases not matched to a gene: 7. This CDR3 has 16 residues.

The DNA for the CDR3 is TGTGCCAGCAGCCGCAGCGGGGGGGCCCAAGAGACCCAGTACTTC. The encoded protein is CASSRSGGAQETQYF. The genes are TRBV7-3 and TRBJ2-5, with 10 bases fitting TRBD2. CDR1 and CDR2 (germline): SGHTA, FQGTGA. The ends lost 5 bases at V and 1 base at J; junction bases unmatched: 4. This CDR3 is built from 15 residues.

The genes are TRBV18 and TRBJ1-3; D may be TRBD1 (5 bases). Germline V gene lookup returns CDR1 KGHSH and CDR2 LQKENI. The V end lost 2 bases, the J end lost 2 bases, and 13 bases lay between the germline ends. The length of the CDR3 is 16 residues. The CDR3 reads CASSPGGVNPGNTIYF. CDR3 in DNA: TGTGCCAGCTCACCAGGGGGGGTTAACCCTGGAAACACCATATATTTT. Variable domain in full (rest from reference TRBV18 and TRBJ1-3): NAGVMQNPRHLVRRRGQEARLRCSPMKGHSHVYWYRQLPEEGLKFMVYLQKENIIDESGMPKERFSAEFPKEGPSILRIQQVVRGDSAAYFCASSPGGVNPGNTIYFGEGSWLTVV.